The clone carrying this T cell receptor (beta chain) was observed at least ten times. Its specificity is unknown. Time point reported: patch test 2, 6 weeks after DPC sensitization. This sample's treatment: therapeutic diphenylcyclopropenone sensitization with weekly scalp DPC. This record comes from a study of human T cells and chemical hapten exposure. For the study at large: The patients were mostly female; they had alopecia areata, totalis or universalis.

General study results and limits: Counts of expanded TCRs at PT1 were positively correlated with patch test score.

The V end lost 0 bases, the J end lost 1 base, and 6 bases lay between the germline ends. The CDR3 spans 14 residues. CDR1 KGHSH and CDR2 LQKENI come from the germline V gene. Original analysis: Between about 23,224 and 750,000 TCRs appeared in each sample, and the median stood at 95,638. TCRdb reanalysed the RACE reads using MiXCR and keeps one entry per CDR3 protein. The V and J calls follow TCRdb's processing rather than the paper's. The sample shows roughly 40,000 distinct CDR3 sequences, about 9.8% of them seen only once. The input for sequencing was whole blood, taken in connection with sensitization to the hapten diphenylcyclopropenone (DPC). The chain links TRBV18 to TRBJ1-2; unclear D gene. This clonotype was obtained from a woman aged 40 to 50 with alopecia areata. Some clones in this sample may be carry-over from other donors' samples. As DNA, the CDR3 is TGTGCCAGCTCACCACCGACCGTTAACTATGGCTACACCTTC. As protein: CASSPPTVNYGYTF.